This T cell receptor beta chain was identified during a study of a mutant IDH1 vaccine in newly diagnosed glioma. For the study at large: With temozolomide cycles, or 4-6 weeks after radiotherapy alone, vaccination was started. Study-wide points: Around 92% of patients showed vaccine-induced immune responses across multiple MHC alleles.

Generated by immunoSEQ multiplex PCR, the TCRdb table keeps only in-frame clones and is missing some. The sample includes roughly 60,000 clones, about four fifths of them seen just once. Time point described: week 23, last vaccination. All doses held 300 ug of mutant IDH1 20-mer peptide, with topical imiquimod. With respect to this clone: Its antigen is unknown.

This CDR3 spans 14 amino acids. The V gene's germline CDR1 is MNHEY and CDR2 SVGAGI. V lost 6 bases, J lost 0 bases, and 4 bases stayed unmatched. The sample in question was PBMCs, obtained from a glioma patient whose treatment included an IDH1 peptide vaccine. The TCR was taken from a man in his forties with glioma. The rearrangement uses TRBV6-5 and TRBJ1-1, with 7 nucleotides matching TRBD1. CDR3 DNA: TGTGCCAGCAGGACAGGGTTTATGAACACTGAAGCTTTCTTT. Translated: CASRTGFMNTEAFF.